One sample yielded the 12 T cell receptor beta chains listed below, sequenced in a study of T cell responses to AZD1222 COVID-19 vaccine. Data came from immunoSEQ multiplex PCR; TCRdb stores just in-frame clones and leaves some out. The table records 130,000 or so clones, about 90% of them present only once. The sequencing used peripheral blood, collected 28 days after the second AZD1222 dose. The receptor source for this set is an adult who received the AZD1222 COVID-19 vaccine.

The chain employs TRBV3-1 (or the pseudogene TRBV3-2) and TRBJ1-3; tentative D call: TRBD1 (5 bases). The length of the CDR3 is 15 residues. Germline V lookup: CDR1 LGHDT, CDR2 YNNKEL (reference sequence). Trimming shortened V by 0 bases and J by 3 bases, and 9 bases separated the two germline ends. CDR3 DNA: TGTGCCAGCAGCCAAGAATGGGGGTTTGGAAACACCATATATTTT. It is translated as CASSQEWGFGNTIYF.

V is TRBV19 and J is TRBJ1-1; D may be TRBD1 (6 bases). This CDR3 has 15 residues. Trimming removed 1 base from V and 8 bases from J, with 17 bases in between. CDR1 and CDR2 (germline): LNHDA, SQIVND (reference sequence). CDR3 protein: CASSIGGRGTPEAFF. The DNA for the CDR3 is TGTGCCAGTAGTATAGGAGGGAGAGGGACACCCGAAGCTTTCTTT. Variable domain in full (rest from reference TRBV19 and TRBJ1-1): DGGITQSPKYLFRKEGQNVTLSCEQNLNHDAMYWYRQDPGQGLRLIYYSQIVNDFQKGDIAEGYSVSREKKESFPLTVTSAQKNPTAFYLCASSIGGRGTPEAFFGQGTRLTVV.

This clone has only a few counts. This rearrangement joins TRBV7-9 to TRBJ1-6, with 8 bases fitting TRBD1. Germline V gene data show CDR1 as SEHNR and CDR2 as FQNEAQ (reference sequence). The CDR3 totals 14 residues. V was pared by 5 bases and J by 7 bases, with 4 bases of the junction left unmatched. The CDR3 loop reads CASSPWTGNSPLHF. The DNA of the CDR3 is TGTGCCAGCAGCCCGTGGACAGGGAATTCACCCCTCCACTTT.

The CDR3 is CASSEWGPGNQPQHF. CDR3 DNA sequence: TGTGCCAGCAGTGAGTGGGGACCAGGCAATCAGCCCCAGCATTTT. The chain employs TRBV25-1 and TRBJ1-5; D is possibly TRBD1 (5 bases). The germline V gene has CDR1 MGHDK and CDR2 SYGVNS. The CDR3 is 15 amino acids. Deletions cut 3 bases from V and 2 bases from J, with 11 bases between.

The chain employs TRBV3-1 (or the pseudogene TRBV3-2) and TRBJ2-3; 8 bases are shared with TRBD2. The J segment lost 6 bases and the V segment lost 1 base, leaving 6 bases of the junction unmatched. There are 15 residues in the CDR3. Germline V gene data show CDR1 as LGHDT and CDR2 as YNNKEL (reference sequence). Here the CDR3 reads CASSQGAGGLDTQYF. In nucleotides, the CDR3 is TGTGCCAGCAGCCAAGGGGCGGGGGGCCTCGATACGCAGTATTTT.

The J gene is TRBJ1-4, the V gene TRBV5-5; D not resolved. Germline CDR1 and CDR2: SGHKS and YYEKEE (reference sequence). Trimming took off 3 bases at V and 0 bases at J, with 12 bases between the two ends. CDR3 length: 16 residues. The CDR3 nucleotides are TGTGCCAGCAGCTCCAAAATACTACCAACTAATGAAAAACTGTTTTTT. Encoded protein: CASSSKILPTNEKLFF.

The V and J genes are TRBV3-1 (or the pseudogene TRBV3-2) and TRBJ1-1, with D unresolved. Looked up from germline, CDR1 is LGHDT and CDR2 is YNNKEL (reference sequence). This CDR3 is 16 amino acids long. V lost 3 bases, J lost 3 bases, and 17 bases lay in between. The CDR3 bases are TGTGCCAGCAGCCAGGACCGACAAGGAGTTGACACTGAAGCTTTCTTT. Translation: CASSQDRQGVDTEAFF.

The chain uses TRBV4-1 and TRBJ1-1; D is possibly TRBD1 (5 bases). The CDR3 has 14 amino acids. The germline V gene encodes CDR1 MGHRA and CDR2 YSYEKL. Trimming left V 1 base short and J 11 bases short, with 17 bases between. The CDR3 DNA sequence: TGCGCCAGCAGCCAAGCGGGGGAGGGCATGTCGGCTTTCTTT. Its translation is CASSQAGEGMSAFF.

The genes are TRBV19 and TRBJ2-3, with no clear D. Germline CDR1 LNHDA, CDR2 SQIVND (reference sequence). The CDR3 covers 13 residues. Trimming took 9 bases from V and 0 from J, leaving 10 bases between them. This chain's CDR3 is CASHGVSTDTQYF. In nucleotides, the CDR3 is TGTGCCAGCCATGGGGTTAGCACAGATACGCAGTATTTT. Full variable domain (outside the CDR3, taken from reference TRBV19 and TRBJ2-3): DGGITQSPKYLFRKEGQNVTLSCEQNLNHDAMYWYRQDPGQGLRLIYYSQIVNDFQKGDIAEGYSVSREKKESFPLTVTSAQKNPTAFYLCASHGVSTDTQYFGPGTRLTVL.

The chain couples TRBV7-2 to TRBJ1-4; 7 nucleotides align to TRBD1. Trimming took 7 bases from V and 6 from J; bases not matched to a gene: 11. Per the germline V gene, CDR1 is SGHTA and CDR2 is FQGNSA. This CDR3 is built from 15 residues. In DNA, the CDR3 is TGTGCCAGCAAAGAGACAGGGTTTTTGGATGAAAAACTGTTTTTT. It specifies CASKETGFLDEKLFF.

The chain joins TRBV12-3 or TRBV12-4 to TRBJ1-2; tentative D call: TRBD1 (6 bases). The CDR3 totals 13 residues. Trimming stripped 0 bases from V and 8 bases from J, with 10 bases between. CDR3 coding DNA: TGTGCCAGCAGTTTAGCGGGGGGCCGCGGCTACACCTTC. Its protein is CASSLAGGRGYTF.

This clone was detected only once. The V gene is TRBV18, the J gene TRBJ1-2; D is unresolved. CDR3 length equals 17 residues. V was clipped by 6 bases and J by 0 bases, with 20 bases between them. Germline CDR1 and CDR2: KGHSH and LQKENI. CDR3 in DNA: TGTGCCAGCTCGTGGGTAGGGTTTGGATCGGCTAACTATGGCTACACCTTC. Its protein is CASSWVGFGSANYGYTF. The full variable domain, completed using reference TRBV18 and TRBJ1-2, is NAGVMQNPRHLVRRRGQEARLRCSPMKGHSHVYWYRQLPEEGLKFMVYLQKENIIDESGMPKERFSAEFPKEGPSILRIQQVVRGDSAAYFCASSWVGFGSANYGYTFGSGTRLTVV.